The 25 T cell receptor beta chains presented below share a single source sample, sequenced in a study of graft-versus-host responses after intestinal transplantation. Libraries were prepared by immunoSEQ multiplex PCR; TCRdb keeps only in-frame clonotypes and omits some of them. The data contain tens of thousands of clones, 90% to 95% of them seen just once; the ten biggest clones take up about 0.8%. The specimen was PBMCs, collected 16 days after intestinal transplant. The source of these receptors is a human patient who received an intestinal transplant, so some T cells may come from the graft donor.

The chain joins TRBV7-3 to TRBJ2-5; no reliable D call. The CDR3 consists of 13 residues. Trimming pared 2 bases from V and 10 bases from J, leaving 14 bases between. Germline V gene data show CDR1 as SGHTA and CDR2 as FQGTGA. Here the CDR3 DNA reads TGTGCCAGCAGCTTAGAGGAAGCCTCGGACCAGTACTTC. Residues: CASSLEEASDQYF. Full variable domain (outside the CDR3, taken from reference TRBV7-3 and TRBJ2-5): GAGVSQTPSNKVTEKGKYVELRCDPISGHTALYWYRQSLGQGPEFLIYFQGTGAADDSGLPNDRFFAVRPEGSVSTLKIQRTERGDSAVYLCASSLEEASDQYFGPGTRLLVL.

The chain carries TRBV4-1 and TRBJ1-1; D possibly corresponds to TRBD1 (6 bases). Trimming removed 8 bases at V and 4 bases at J, with 11 bases between. Germline V gives CDR1 MGHRA, CDR2 YSYEKL. The CDR3 has 12 amino acids. The CDR3 DNA reads as TGCGCCAGCGTCGGGGGCGGCACTGAAGCTTTCTTT. Encoded protein: CASVGGGTEAFF.

The chain joins TRBV27 to TRBJ2-1; no clear D. Trimming pared 8 bases from V and 3 bases from J, leaving 11 bases between. The germline V gene encodes CDR1 MNHEY and CDR2 SMNVEV (reference sequence). This CDR3 spans 13 amino acids. CDR3 region: CASRMGNYNEQFF. Here the CDR3 DNA reads TGTGCCAGCCGCATGGGGAACTACAATGAGCAGTTCTTC.

This chain connects TRBV27 to TRBJ1-1; 7 positions agree with TRBD1. Germline V gene data show CDR1 as MNHEY and CDR2 as SMNVEV (reference sequence). Trimming removed 3 bases from V and 5 bases from J; junction bases left unmatched: 6. The CDR3 is 14 residues long. The CDR3 DNA reads TGTGCCAGCAGTTTTGAGGGGGCGGTAACTGAAGCTTTCTTT. Protein sequence: CASSFEGAVTEAFF.

The genes are TRBV19 and TRBJ1-1; D is uncertain. Germline loops: CDR1 LNHDA, CDR2 SQIVND (reference sequence). The CDR3 is 14 amino acids. The V end was cut by 4 bases, the J end by 5 bases, with 14 bases between. CDR3 protein: CASSRAGETTEAFF. In nucleotides, the CDR3 is TGTGCCAGTAGTAGGGCAGGAGAAACGACTGAAGCTTTCTTT.

This sequence joins TRBV7-8 and TRBJ2-7; possibly TRBD2 for D (6 bases). The germline V gene has CDR1 SGHVS and CDR2 FQNEAQ. Trimming cost V 5 bases and J 3 bases, with 20 bases left between them. The CDR3 runs 16 residues. The CDR3 sequence: CASSPRGSSGLYEQYF. The CDR3 nucleotides read TGTGCCAGCAGCCCTCGCGGTAGTAGCGGACTCTACGAGCAGTACTTC.

This clone was seen just once. This chain connects TRBV14 to TRBJ2-3, with TRBD2 identical over 9 bases. The germline CDR1 and CDR2 sequences are SGHDN and FVKESK. The CDR3 contains 16 residues. The V and J ends lost 4 bases and 2 bases, in that order; junction bases with no gene match: 7. The CDR3 sequence: CASSRSSGRVTDTQYF. As DNA, the CDR3 is TGTGCCAGCAGCCGGAGTAGCGGGAGAGTCACAGATACGCAGTATTTT.

This clone appeared once. The gene calls are TRBV6-6 and TRBJ2-1, with 9 nucleotides matching TRBD2. CDR3 length: 16 amino acids. Germline values: CDR1 MNHNY, CDR2 SVGAGI (reference sequence). V lost 2 bases to trimming and J lost 5 bases; unmatched junction nucleotides: 7. CDR3 nucleotides: TGTGCCAGCAGTTACCCCGGGCTAGCGGGGCACAATGAGCAGTTCTTC. It specifies CASSYPGLAGHNEQFF.

A note on this clone: One junction end disagrees with the germline gene, perhaps due to a read error. This sequence joins TRBV10-3 and TRBJ2-1; 7 bases align to TRBD1. This CDR3 is built from 14 residues. Germline CDR1 is ENHRY and CDR2 is SYGVKD. This CDR3 reads CAIRDRSSYNEQIF. The CDR3 DNA is TGTGCCATCAGGGACAGGAGCTCCTACAATGAGCAGATCTTC.

The chain is built from TRBV28 and TRBJ2-1, with a possible D match to TRBD2 (6 bases). Trimming stripped 7 bases from V and 9 bases from J, with 16 bases between. The CDR3 sequence is 13 residues long. The germline V gene encodes CDR1 MDHEN and CDR2 SYDVKM. Here the CDR3 reads CASNPLGGSEQFF. CDR3 nucleotide sequence: TGTGCCAGCAACCCACTCGGGGGAAGTGAGCAGTTCTTC.

The V gene is TRBV7-9, the J gene TRBJ2-7, with TRBD1 matching over 9 bases. This CDR3 spans 15 amino acids. Germline V gene sequence: CDR1 SEHNR, CDR2 FQNEAQ (reference sequence). V gave up 2 bases and J gave up 5 bases; unmatched junction bases: 7. The CDR3 here is CASSLPGQGLHEQYF. CDR3 nucleotides: TGTGCCAGCAGCTTACCGGGACAGGGACTGCACGAGCAGTACTTC.

This clone was counted a single time. The chain combines TRBV4-1 with TRBJ2-7, with D hard to call. Trimming left V 0 bases short and J 4 bases short, with 10 bases between. The CDR3 is made up of 14 amino acids. The germline gives CDR1 MGHRA, CDR2 YSYEKL. CDR3 sequence reads: CASSQEGSLYEQYF. Written as DNA, the CDR3 is TGCGCCAGCAGCCAAGAGGGCAGCTTATACGAGCAGTACTTC.

This clone occurred once. The chain combines TRBV15 with TRBJ2-6, with 7 positions matching TRBD2. This CDR3 is built from 19 residues. Germline V lookup: CDR1 LNHNV, CDR2 YYDKDF (reference sequence). V lost 3 bases and J lost 1; bases outside the gene matches: 12. CDR3 nucleotides: TGTGCCACCAGCAGTTTGGTAGCGGGCCCGGGATCTGGGGCCAACGTCCTGACTTTC. Residues: CATSSLVAGPGSGANVLTF.

The chain combines TRBV7-8 with TRBJ2-3; 7 bases map to TRBD2. Germline CDR1 SGHVS, CDR2 FQNEAQ. Losses at the gene ends were 3 bases for V and 2 bases for J; bases not matched to a gene: 14. The length of the CDR3 is 18 residues. As DNA, the CDR3 is TGTGCCAGCAGCTTGTTCAGTAGAGGAGCGGGAAACACAGATACGCAGTATTTT. As protein: CASSLFSRGAGNTDTQYF.

CDR3 DNA: TGTGCCAGCAGTTTCGACAGAATGAACACTGAAGCTTTCTTT. Protein: CASSFDRMNTEAFF. The rearrangement uses TRBV28 and TRBJ1-1; a weak D match, TRBD1 (5 bases). Trimming removed 3 bases at V and 0 bases at J, with 8 bases between. Per the germline V gene, CDR1 is MDHEN and CDR2 is SYDVKM. CDR3 length equals 14 residues.

Concerning this clone itself: This likely came from a read error, as a far larger clone is one base away. The chain combines TRBV5-6 with TRBJ1-1; no definite D call. The CDR3 is 12 residues long. CDR1 and CDR2 (germline): SGHDT, YYEEEE. DNA for the CDR3: TGTGCCGGCAGCCTTCGGGGTACTGAAGCTTTCTTT. This sequence encodes CAGSLRGTEAFF.

The V and J genes are TRBV14 and TRBJ1-2, with D possibly being TRBD1 (6 bases). In germline, CDR1 is SGHDN, CDR2 FVKESK. The CDR3 consists of 14 residues. Trimming removed 3 bases from V and 4 bases from J, with 12 bases in between. CDR3 region: CASSHGRGIYGYTF. In nucleotides, the CDR3 is TGTGCCAGCAGCCATGGCAGGGGAATCTATGGCTACACCTTC.

This chain joins TRBV27 and TRBJ1-3; D uncertain. The CDR3 contains 15 residues. Per germline, CDR1 MNHEY and CDR2 SMNVEV (reference sequence). The V end was cut by 0 bases, the J end by 0 bases, with 6 bases between. Here the CDR3 DNA reads TGTGCCAGCAGTTTATCGGTGAACTCTGGAAACACCATATATTTT. This translates into CASSLSVNSGNTIYF.

V and J are TRBV5-1 and TRBJ1-1; 7 positions agree with TRBD1. The CDR3 loop spans 17 amino acids. V was pared by 3 bases and J by 1 base, with 12 bases of the junction left unmatched. Germline CDR1 reads SGHRS; CDR2 reads YFSETQ. CDR3 protein: CASSWAIDRAGNTEAFF. CDR3 nucleotides: TGCGCCAGCAGCTGGGCAATCGACAGGGCGGGGAACACTGAAGCTTTCTTT.

J is TRBJ1-4 and V is TRBV30; D unclear. Germline-derived CDR1 and CDR2 are GTSNPN and SVGIG (reference sequence). This CDR3 is 14 amino acids long. V was shortened by 4 bases and J by 0 bases, with 9 bases between the two germline ends. Here the CDR3 reads CAWTPSATNEKLFF. DNA of the CDR3: TGTGCCTGGACCCCGTCAGCAACTAATGAAAAACTGTTTTTT.

The chain uses TRBV9 and TRBJ2-5; 7 nucleotides match TRBD1. The CDR3 sequence is 13 residues long. Germline lookup yields CDR1 SGDLS and CDR2 YYNGEE. Trimming removed 5 bases from V and 2 bases from J; junction bases left unmatched: 3. CDR3 sequence (DNA): TGTGCCAGCAGGGGGACAGCTCAAGAGACCCAGTACTTC. Translating it yields CASRGTAQETQYF.

In its sample, this clone was seen once. V usage is TRBV6-5 and J usage is TRBJ1-2; D unresolved. CDR1 and CDR2 from the germline V gene are MNHEY and SVGAGI. This CDR3 has 13 residues. The V end lost 6 bases, the J end lost 8 bases, and 16 bases lay between the germline ends. Here the CDR3 reads CASSRAHPEGYTF. Written as DNA, the CDR3 is TGTGCCAGCAGCCGGGCCCATCCAGAGGGCTACACCTTC.

The chain couples TRBV19 to TRBJ1-5, with 9 bases matching TRBD1. The CDR3 loop spans 15 amino acids. Trimming took 7 bases from V and 3 from J; bases not matched to a gene: 7. CDR1 and CDR2 (germline): LNHDA, SQIVND (reference sequence). The DNA for the CDR3 is TGTGCCAGTATAATGGGACAGGGATTCAATCAGCCCCAGCATTTT. It codes for CASIMGQGFNQPQHF.

In DNA, the CDR3 is TGTGCCAGCAGCTTAGGAGTACCCGGGACGCTCCGCAATGAGCAGTTCTTC. It codes for CASSLGVPGTLRNEQFF. The V gene is TRBV7-6, the J gene TRBJ2-1; D is tentatively TRBD1 or TRBD2 (5 bases each). The germline CDR1 and CDR2 sequences are SGHVS and FNYEAQ. This CDR3 region has 17 residues. The V and J ends lost 1 base and 6 bases respectively, with 19 bases between them.

The V and J genes are TRBV28 and TRBJ1-5, with D tentatively TRBD1 (6 bases). Trimming left V 5 bases short and J 7 bases short, with 15 bases between. The CDR3 covers 14 residues. CDR1 and CDR2 (germline): MDHEN, SYDVKM. The DNA for the CDR3 is TGTGCCAGCAGTCCTCGGGGGGGGCGCCAGCCCCAGCATTTT. Protein product: CASSPRGGRQPQHF.